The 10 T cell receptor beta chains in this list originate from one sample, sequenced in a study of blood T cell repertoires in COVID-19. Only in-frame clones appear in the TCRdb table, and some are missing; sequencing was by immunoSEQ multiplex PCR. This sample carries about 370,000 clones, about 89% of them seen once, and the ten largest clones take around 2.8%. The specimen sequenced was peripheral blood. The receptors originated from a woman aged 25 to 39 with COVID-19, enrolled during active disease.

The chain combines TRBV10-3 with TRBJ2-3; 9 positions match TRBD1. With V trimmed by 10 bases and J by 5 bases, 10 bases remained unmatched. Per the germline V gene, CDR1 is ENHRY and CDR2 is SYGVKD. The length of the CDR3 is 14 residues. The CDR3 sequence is CATRRDRVEDTQYF. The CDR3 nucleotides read TGTGCCACGCGCCGGGACAGGGTCGAAGATACGCAGTATTTT.

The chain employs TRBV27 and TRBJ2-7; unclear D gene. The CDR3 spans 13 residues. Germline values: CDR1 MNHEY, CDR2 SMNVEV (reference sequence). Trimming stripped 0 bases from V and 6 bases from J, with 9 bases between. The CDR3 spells CASSLSSVGEQYF. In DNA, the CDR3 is TGTGCCAGCAGTTTATCATCCGTCGGCGAGCAGTACTTC.

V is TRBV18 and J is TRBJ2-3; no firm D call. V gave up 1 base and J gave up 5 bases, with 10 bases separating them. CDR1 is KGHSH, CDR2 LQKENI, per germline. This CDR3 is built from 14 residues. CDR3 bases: TGTGCCAGCTCACCACTCGAGGTCGGAGATACGCAGTATTTT. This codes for CASSPLEVGDTQYF.

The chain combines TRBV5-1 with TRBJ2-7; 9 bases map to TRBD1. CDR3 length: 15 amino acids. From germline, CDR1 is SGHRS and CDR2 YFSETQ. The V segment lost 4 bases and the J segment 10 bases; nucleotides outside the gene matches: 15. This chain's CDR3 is CASSGTTGTGRRQYV. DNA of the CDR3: TGCGCCAGCAGCGGAACCACCGGGACAGGGCGGCGACAGTACGTC.

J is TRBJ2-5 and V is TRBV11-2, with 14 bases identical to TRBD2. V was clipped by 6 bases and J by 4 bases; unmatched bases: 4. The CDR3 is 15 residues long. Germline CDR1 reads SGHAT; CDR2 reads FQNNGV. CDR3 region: CASRTSGGALETQYF. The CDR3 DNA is TGTGCCAGCAGGACTAGCGGGGGGGCCCTAGAGACCCAGTACTTC.

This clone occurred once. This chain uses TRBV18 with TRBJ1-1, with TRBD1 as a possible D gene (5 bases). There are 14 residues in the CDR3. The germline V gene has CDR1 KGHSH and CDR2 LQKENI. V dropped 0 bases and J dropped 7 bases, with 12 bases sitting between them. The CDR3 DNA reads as TGTGCCAGCTCACCACCCCAGGCTAGGGGTGAAGCTTTCTTT. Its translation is CASSPPQARGEAFF.

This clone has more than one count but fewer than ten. For the CDR3, the DNA is TGTGCCAGCAGTTACTCGTGGGGGAGGTCCACTGAAGCTTTCTTT. Protein: CASSYSWGRSTEAFF. The chain links TRBV6-5 to TRBJ1-1; a weak D match, TRBD1 (5 bases). The CDR3 totals 15 residues. In germline, CDR1 is MNHEY, CDR2 SVGAGI. Trimming pared 0 bases from V and 4 bases from J, leaving 12 bases between.

This CDR3 reads CAWSAGDRDNSPLHF. The CDR3 nucleotides read TGTGCCTGGAGTGCGGGGGACAGGGACAATTCACCCCTCCACTTT. This chain connects TRBV30 to TRBJ1-6; 9 bases are shared with TRBD1. The CDR3 is 15 residues long. From germline, CDR1 is GTSNPN and CDR2 SVGIG (reference sequence). The V and J ends lost 1 base and 7 bases, in that order; junction bases with no gene match: 5. Using reference TRBV30 and TRBJ1-6 for the parts outside the CDR3, the full variable domain is SQTIHQWPATLVQPVGSPLSLECTVEGTSNPNLYWYRQAAGRGLQLLFYSVGIGQISSEVPQNLSASRPQDRQFILSSKKLLLSDSGFYLCAWSAGDRDNSPLHFGNGTRLTVT.

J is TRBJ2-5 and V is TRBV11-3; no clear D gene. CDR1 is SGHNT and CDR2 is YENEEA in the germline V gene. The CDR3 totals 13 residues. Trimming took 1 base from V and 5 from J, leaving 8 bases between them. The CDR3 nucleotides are TGTGCCAGCAGCTTAGGAGGAGCGGAGACCCAGTACTTC. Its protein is CASSLGGAETQYF.

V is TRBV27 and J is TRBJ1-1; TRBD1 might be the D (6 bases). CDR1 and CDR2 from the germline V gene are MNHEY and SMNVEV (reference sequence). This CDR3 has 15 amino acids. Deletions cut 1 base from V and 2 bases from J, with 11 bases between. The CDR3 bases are TGTGCCAGCAGTTTATACAGGACAGCCAACACTGAAGCTTTCTTT. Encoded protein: CASSLYRTANTEAFF.